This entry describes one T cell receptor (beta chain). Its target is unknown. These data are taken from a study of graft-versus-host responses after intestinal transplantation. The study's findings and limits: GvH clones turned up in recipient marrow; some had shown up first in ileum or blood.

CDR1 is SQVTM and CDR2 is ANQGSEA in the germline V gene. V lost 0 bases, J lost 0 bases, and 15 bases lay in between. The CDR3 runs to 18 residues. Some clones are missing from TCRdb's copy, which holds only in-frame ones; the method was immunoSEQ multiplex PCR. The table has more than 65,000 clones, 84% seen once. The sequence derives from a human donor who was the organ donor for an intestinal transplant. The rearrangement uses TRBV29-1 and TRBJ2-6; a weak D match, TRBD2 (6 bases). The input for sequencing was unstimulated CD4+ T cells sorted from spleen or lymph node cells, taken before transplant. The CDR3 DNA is TGCAGCGTTGAAGATCAGGGCCTGGGGGGCTCTGGGGCCAACGTCCTGACTTTC. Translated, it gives CSVEDQGLGGSGANVLTF.